This T cell receptor (beta chain) was retrieved from a study of T-cell memory formation after mild COVID-19. This clonotype has at least ten counts. TCRdb redid the calling of the 5' RACE reads with MiXCR, one entry per CDR3 protein. This table holds 190,000 or so distinct CDR3 sequences, more than 9% found once. CDR1 is SEHNR and CDR2 is FQNEAQ in the germline V gene (reference sequence). The ends were cut back, 8 bases at V and 2 bases at J, with 12 bases in the middle. This CDR3 spans 13 amino acids. The rearrangement links TRBV7-9 to TRBJ1-2; no clear D. The sequence was obtained from a man younger than 35 who had mild COVID-19 (a few samples of this study predate the infection). Cell type and time point are not known. The sequencing input was PBMCs or a T cell subset sorted from them (not recorded which). CDR3 residues: CASGRHLNYGYTF. The DNA of the CDR3 is TGTGCCAGCGGTCGGCATCTAAACTATGGCTACACCTTC.